A single sample is the source of the 24 T cell receptor beta chains below, sequenced in a study of blood T cell repertoires in COVID-19. Method: immunoSEQ multiplex PCR; TCRdb's copy keeps in-frame clones and lacks some. The table has over 150,000 clones, 70% to 90% seen once. The sequenced material came from peripheral blood. The receptors originated from a woman in her sixties or seventies with COVID-19, enrolled during active disease.

This clone occurred once. The V call is TRBV6-2 or TRBV6-3, the J call TRBJ2-1; 8 bases agree with TRBD2. Germline V gives CDR1 MNHEY, CDR2 SVGEGT. The V segment lost 2 bases and the J segment 5 bases; nucleotides outside the gene matches: 8. This CDR3 spans 16 amino acids. The CDR3 spells CASSYRTSGLDNEQFF. CDR3 nucleotide sequence: TGTGCCAGCAGTTACAGAACTAGCGGTTTGGACAATGAGCAGTTCTTC.

The J gene is TRBJ1-1, the V gene TRBV19; TRBD1 aligns across 11 bases. V was clipped by 10 bases and J by 8 bases; unmatched bases: 15. This CDR3 has 15 residues. Germline CDR1 and CDR2: LNHDA and SQIVND (reference sequence). The CDR3 DNA reads TGTGCCACCAGTAGTTTTCCTCGGACAGGGGGCGAAGCTTTCTTT. Translated, it gives CATSSFPRTGGEAFF.

The genes are TRBV19 and TRBJ2-7; D might be TRBD1 (5 bases). This CDR3 is 13 amino acids long. The ends were cut back, 5 bases at V and 5 bases at J, with 13 bases in the middle. CDR1 is LNHDA, CDR2 SQIVND, per germline (reference sequence). CDR3 in DNA: TGTGCCAGTAGTCCAGGGATCCCCAACGAGCAGTACGTC. Amino acids: CASSPGIPNEQYV.

The chain carries TRBV6-5 and TRBJ2-7, with 7 bases aligning to TRBD2. The V and J ends lost 6 bases and 0 bases, in that order; junction bases with no gene match: 8. The CDR3 is made up of 15 amino acids. The germline V gene has CDR1 MNHEY and CDR2 SVGAGI. The CDR3 here is CASRLAGTSSYEQYF. For the CDR3, the DNA is TGTGCCAGCAGGTTAGCGGGCACGAGCTCCTACGAGCAGTACTTC.

This chain connects TRBV5-1 to TRBJ2-5; no definite D call. This CDR3 is 15 amino acids long. Deletions cut 3 bases from V and 0 bases from J, with 12 bases between. Germline CDR1 is SGHRS and CDR2 is YFSETQ. As DNA, the CDR3 is TGCGCCAGCAGCTCGCTTCAAACGGACCAAGAGACCCAGTACTTC. It encodes CASSSLQTDQETQYF.

J is TRBJ2-7 and V is TRBV28, with a tentative D call TRBD2 (6 bases). Between the trimmed V and J ends, which lost 5 bases and 1 base, there was a span of 15 bases. This CDR3 is 15 amino acids long. The germline V gene has CDR1 MDHEN and CDR2 SYDVKM. The chain's CDR3 is CASSPDQGGSYEQYF. The CDR3 DNA reads TGTGCCAGCAGTCCCGACCAGGGAGGATCCTACGAGCAGTACTTC.

This clone appeared a few times. The chain carries TRBV5-1 and TRBJ2-7, with TRBD2 matching over 7 bases. The CDR3 runs to 15 residues. Trimming removed 1 base from V and 0 bases from J; junction bases left unmatched: 4. Germline CDR1 and CDR2: SGHRS and YFSETQ. CDR3 in DNA: TGCGCCAGCAGCTTGTGGGCGGGGGTCTCCTACGAGCAGTACGTC. Translated, it gives CASSLWAGVSYEQYV.

The chain combines TRBV19 with TRBJ1-2; 7 bases are a match to TRBD1. CDR3 length equals 13 residues. From germline, CDR1 is LNHDA and CDR2 SQIVND (reference sequence). With V trimmed by 4 bases and J by 4 bases, 3 bases remained unmatched. The DNA for the CDR3 is TGTGCCAGTAGTACCGGGACAGCCTATGGCTACACCTTC. Its translation: CASSTGTAYGYTF.

The V and J genes are TRBV15 and TRBJ2-5, with 9 bases lining up with TRBD2. The germline V gene has CDR1 LNHNV and CDR2 YYDKDF (reference sequence). This CDR3 spans 18 amino acids. The V segment lost 0 bases and the J segment 1 base; nucleotides outside the gene matches: 9. CDR3: CATSRDTRLAGRQETQYF. The CDR3 DNA reads as TGTGCCACCAGCAGAGATACCCGCCTAGCGGGACGCCAAGAGACCCAGTACTTC.

V and J are TRBV29-1 and TRBJ2-5; TRBD2 agrees at 11 bases. The CDR3 is 15 residues long. Germline V CDR1 and CDR2: SQVTM, ANQGSEA. Trimming removed 3 bases from V and 1 base from J; junction bases left unmatched: 4. The CDR3 reads CSVDGLAGLQETQYF. The CDR3 DNA reads TGCAGCGTTGACGGACTAGCGGGCCTCCAAGAGACCCAGTACTTC.

This rearrangement joins TRBV4-1 to TRBJ2-1; maybe TRBD2 (6 bases). Germline assignment: CDR1 MGHRA and CDR2 YSYEKL. The CDR3 totals 16 residues. Deletions cut 4 bases from V and 1 base from J, with 14 bases between. CDR3 amino acids: CASSPHPGASYNEQFF. Here the CDR3 DNA reads TGCGCCAGCAGCCCACATCCGGGAGCTTCCTACAATGAGCAGTTCTTC.

In this sample, this clone turned up once. The V and J genes are TRBV21-1 and TRBJ2-4; the table's D call TRBD1 went unverified against the DNA. TRBV21-1 is a pseudogene locus. CDR3 length: 20 amino acids. CDR3: CASSTRQGPTFILAKNIQYF. In DNA form, the CDR3 reads TGTGCCAGCAGCACTCGACAGGGGCCTACCTTCATACTAGCCAAAAACATTCAGTACTTC.

Here the CDR3 DNA reads TGTGCCAGCAGTCGCCGGGACACAGGGGGTTACGAAGCTTTCTTT. Protein product: CASSRRDTGGYEAFF. This sequence joins TRBV6-5 and TRBJ1-1; 8 bases fit TRBD1. V gave up 5 bases and J gave up 8 bases; unmatched junction bases: 13. CDR1 and CDR2 from the germline V gene are MNHEY and SVGAGI. The CDR3 totals 15 residues.

This chain links TRBV9 with TRBJ1-3; no definite D call. The germline V and J ends were trimmed by 3 bases and 3 bases, with 7 bases remaining between them. The CDR3 spans 13 residues. The germline V gene has CDR1 SGDLS and CDR2 YYNGEE. The CDR3 here is CASSAVFGNTIYF. In nucleotides, the CDR3 is TGTGCCAGCAGCGCAGTCTTTGGAAACACCATATATTTT.

The gene calls are TRBV10-2 and TRBJ1-3; TRBD1 agrees at 11 bases. CDR1 WSHSY and CDR2 SAAADI come from the germline V gene. J gave up 1 base and V 4 bases, and 9 bases lay outside the gene matches. CDR3 length equals 18 residues. The CDR3 protein is CASSGIGTGGTSGNTIYF. CDR3 DNA: TGCGCCAGCAGTGGGATTGGGACAGGGGGTACATCTGGAAACACCATATATTTT.

This chain connects TRBV10-3 to TRBJ2-2; 7 bases fit TRBD1. V trimming: 2 bases; J trimming: 6 bases; junction bases outside the gene matches: 15. Looked up from germline, CDR1 is ENHRY and CDR2 is SYGVKD. The CDR3 spans 18 residues. This CDR3 is CAISERITGAQAPGELFF. The CDR3 nucleotides are TGTGCCATCAGTGAGCGGATCACAGGGGCTCAGGCCCCCGGGGAGCTGTTTTTT.

The CDR3 protein is CASGDRSSSGNTIYF. The CDR3 coding sequence is TGTGCCTCGGGGGACAGATCCTCCTCTGGAAACACCATATATTTT. J is TRBJ1-3 and V is TRBV19, with TRBD1 matching over 7 bases. Germline values: CDR1 LNHDA, CDR2 SQIVND (reference sequence). Trimming took 11 bases from V and 0 from J; bases not matched to a gene: 10. This CDR3 is 15 amino acids long.

CDR3: CASSLLLSGRGTDTQYF. CDR3 DNA: TGTGCCAGTAGTCTTTTACTCAGCGGCCGGGGCACAGATACGCAGTATTTT. V and J are TRBV19 and TRBJ2-3, with TRBD2 as a possible D gene (5 bases). Looked up from germline, CDR1 is LNHDA and CDR2 is SQIVND (reference sequence). Trimming left V 5 bases short and J 1 base short, with 19 bases between. This CDR3 is 17 amino acids long.

The J gene is TRBJ1-5, the V gene TRBV6-6, with 7 bases identical to TRBD1. Germline V gene data show CDR1 as MNHNY and CDR2 as SVGAGI (reference sequence). This CDR3 has 18 amino acids. V gave up 5 bases and J gave up 9 bases; unmatched junction bases: 22. CDR3 sequence: CASSRNTGPRGVFVPQHF. The CDR3, as DNA: TGTGCCAGCAGTCGAAATACGGGGCCCAGGGGGGTTTTTGTGCCCCAGCATTTT.

A few counts support this clone. Distinct nucleotide sequences in the sample also encode this CDR3. The V call is TRBV19, the J call TRBJ1-1; D unresolved. The germline V and J ends were trimmed by 3 bases and 6 bases, with 8 bases remaining between them. The germline CDR1 and CDR2 sequences are LNHDA and SQIVND (reference sequence). The CDR3 sequence is 12 residues long. CDR3 protein: CASSIGLSEAFF. CDR3 sequence (DNA): TGTGCCAGTAGTATCGGACTATCTGAAGCTTTCTTT.

V usage is TRBV5-1 and J usage is TRBJ2-1; TRBD2 is a possible D gene (6 bases). V lost 5 bases to trimming and J lost 1 base, with 10 bases between them. The CDR3 covers 14 residues. CDR1 is SGHRS and CDR2 is YFSETQ in the germline V gene. CDR3 region: CASRIGGSYNEQFF. DNA of the CDR3: TGCGCCAGCAGGATCGGGGGATCCTACAATGAGCAGTTCTTC.

This chain uses TRBV5-1 with TRBJ2-1; 7 bases agree with TRBD1. Germline-derived CDR1 and CDR2 are SGHRS and YFSETQ. The CDR3 is made up of 16 amino acids. V lost 0 bases, J lost 0 bases, and 3 bases stayed unmatched. CDR3 in amino acids: CASSLGGTVSYNEQFF. The CDR3 coding sequence is TGCGCCAGCAGCTTGGGAGGGACAGTCTCCTACAATGAGCAGTTCTTC.

This rearrangement joins TRBV10-3 to TRBJ1-3; possibly TRBD1 for D (6 bases). CDR3 length: 14 residues. Trimming left V 2 bases short and J 4 bases short, with 9 bases between. CDR1 and CDR2 (germline): ENHRY, SYGVKD. CDR3 in amino acids: CAISETGQGNTIYF. CDR3 sequence (DNA): TGTGCCATCAGTGAGACAGGGCAAGGAAACACCATATATTTT.

The V and J genes are TRBV9 and TRBJ2-1; 9 bases are a match to TRBD2. V lost 7 bases to trimming and J lost 6 bases; unmatched junction nucleotides: 8. CDR1 is SGDLS and CDR2 is YYNGEE in the germline V gene. The CDR3 consists of 14 residues. The CDR3 reads CASSMIAGANEQFF. The CDR3 DNA is TGTGCCAGCTCAATGATAGCGGGAGCCAATGAGCAGTTCTTC. Full variable domain (rest looked up from reference TRBV9 and TRBJ2-1): DSGVTQTPKHLITATGQRVTLRCSPRSGDLSVYWYQQSLDQGLQFLIQYYNGEERAKGNILERFSAQQFPDLHSELNLSSLELGDSALYFCASSMIAGANEQFFGPGTRLTVL.